This T cell receptor (beta chain) was obtained from a study of CD8 T cells in Susac syndrome. The CDR3 runs to 15 residues. In germline, CDR1 is MDHEN, CDR2 SYDVKM. V was shortened by 6 bases and J by 0 bases, with 15 bases between the two germline ends. The RNA, about 0.45 to 1 ug, was put through reverse transcription using random hexamers. From the immunoSEQ multiplex PCR reads, TCRdb called clonotypes with MiXCR, one entry per CDR3 protein. In the table there are about 280,000 distinct CDR3 sequences, roughly 85% of which are singletons. This clonotype has a handful of counts. The receptor was isolated from a human donor with multiple sclerosis. What was sequenced was CD8+ T cells from PBMCs. The chain combines TRBV28 with TRBJ2-7; tentative D call: TRBD2 (6 bases). The CDR3 protein is CASSRQRALSYEQYF. The CDR3 region has the DNA TGTGCCAGCAGCCGACAGCGGGCCCTCTCCTACGAGCAGTACTTC.